These 10 T cell receptor beta chains were all obtained from the same sample, sequenced in a study of T cell responses to AZD1222 COVID-19 vaccine. The method was immunoSEQ multiplex PCR; TCRdb's version includes in-frame clones alone and lacks a portion of them. The sample yields approximately 200,000 clones, just over 90% seen once. The starting material was peripheral blood, obtained 28 days after the second AZD1222 dose. All receptors derive from an adult who received the AZD1222 COVID-19 vaccine.

This clone was observed a single time. This chain uses TRBV28 with TRBJ2-7; 9 bases are a match to TRBD2. The CDR3 totals 17 residues. Germline trimming cut 8 bases from V and 3 bases from J; bases unmatched to any gene: 17. Germline V gives CDR1 MDHEN, CDR2 SYDVKM. CDR3 amino acids: CASHPFLTGTSIYEQYF. CDR3 sequence (DNA): TGTGCCAGCCACCCATTCCTCACCGGGACTAGCATCTACGAGCAGTACTTC.

The V gene is TRBV6-1, the J gene TRBJ1-6; possibly TRBD1 for D (6 bases). Trimming removed 0 bases from V and 8 bases from J, with 17 bases in between. The CDR3 loop spans 17 amino acids. CDR1 MNHNS and CDR2 SASEGT come from the germline V gene. This CDR3 reads CASSEAGVQGTDSPLHF. In DNA form, the CDR3 reads TGTGCCAGCAGTGAAGCTGGGGTGCAGGGGACGGATTCACCCCTCCACTTT.

On this clone itself: Other DNA sequences from this sample encode an identical CDR3 as well. The V call is TRBV5-1, the J call TRBJ1-3; D unclear. The CDR3 spans 16 residues. V shed 0 bases and J shed 4 bases, with 14 bases lying between them. The germline CDR1 and CDR2 sequences are SGHRS and YFSETQ. Here the CDR3 reads CASSLDPGLTGNTIYF. CDR3 nucleotide sequence: TGCGCCAGCAGCTTGGATCCAGGACTGACCGGAAACACCATATATTTT.

V gene TRBV6-5 combines with J gene TRBJ2-1; D is unresolved. Trimming cost V 0 bases and J 8 bases, with 5 bases left between them. The CDR3 covers 12 residues. Germline V CDR1 and CDR2: MNHEY, SVGAGI. The chain's CDR3 is CASSYSGDEQFF. The CDR3 DNA follows: TGTGCCAGCAGTTACTCAGGTGATGAGCAGTTCTTC.

This clone was found once. This chain uses TRBV6-5 with TRBJ2-5; D possibly corresponds to TRBD2 (5 bases). Germline values: CDR1 MNHEY, CDR2 SVGAGI. V gave up 7 bases and J gave up 1 base, with 16 bases separating them. The CDR3 extends over 15 amino acids. The CDR3, as DNA: TGTGCCAGCACCCCGGAGGTGGGCCGCCAAGAGACCCAGTACTTC. This codes for CASTPEVGRQETQYF.

This clone was counted between two and nine times. The chain has TRBV5-1 and TRBJ2-7; the match to TRBD1 covers 9 bases. In germline, CDR1 is SGHRS, CDR2 YFSETQ. The CDR3 is 15 amino acids. Trimming removed 2 bases from V and 3 bases from J; junction bases left unmatched: 6. The CDR3 spells CASSFGGTGNYEQYF. CDR3 sequence (DNA): TGCGCCAGCAGCTTTGGGGGGACAGGGAACTACGAGCAGTACTTC.

The chain employs TRBV5-1 and TRBJ2-1; 10 nucleotides line up with TRBD2. Germline-derived CDR1 and CDR2 are SGHRS and YFSETQ. With V trimmed by 4 bases and J by 6 bases, 4 bases remained unmatched. The CDR3 covers 14 residues. CDR3 sequence reads: CASSQSSGSNEQFF. CDR3 DNA sequence: TGCGCCAGCAGCCAATCTAGCGGGAGCAATGAGCAGTTCTTC.

As regards this clone: One end of the junction does not line up with germline, which may come from a read error. This rearrangement joins TRBV5-6 to TRBJ2-1; TRBD2 is a possible D gene (6 bases). This CDR3 has 15 amino acids. From germline, CDR1 is SGHDT and CDR2 YYEEEE. The CDR3 reads CASSRDFLSHNEQFF. CDR3 sequence (DNA): TGTGCCAGCAGCAGGGACTTCCTCTCCCACAATGAGCAGTTCTTC. Drawing the rest from reference TRBV5-6 and TRBJ2-1, the complete variable domain is DAGVTQSPTHLIKTRGQQVTLRCSPKSGHDTVSWYQQALGQGPQFIFQYYEEEERQRGNFPDRFSGHQFPNYSSELNVNALLLGDSALYLCASSRDFLSHNEQFFGPGTRLTVL.

The rearrangement joins TRBV28 to TRBJ1-2; tentatively, D is TRBD1 (6 bases). V was trimmed by 6 bases and J by 3 bases, leaving 14 bases between them. Germline CDR1 and CDR2: MDHEN and SYDVKM. The CDR3 length is 14 residues. The CDR3 bases are TGTGCCAGCAGCCGACTACAGGGAGACTATGGCTACACCTTC. It codes for CASSRLQGDYGYTF.

This clone was detected only a few times. This chain joins TRBV5-4 and TRBJ2-3; possibly TRBD2 for D (6 bases). Germline loops: CDR1 SGHNT, CDR2 YYREEE (reference sequence). The CDR3 covers 15 residues. V lost 6 bases to trimming and J lost 2 bases, with 16 bases between them. In DNA, the CDR3 is TGTGCCAGCACCTCCCGGCGGGGCGACACAGATACGCAGTATTTT. Translating it yields CASTSRRGDTDTQYF.